The present TCR beta chain was sequenced within a study of T cell responses to AZD1222 COVID-19 vaccine. Germline V gives CDR1 ENHRY, CDR2 SYGVKD. V shed 3 bases and J 2 bases; nucleotides not matched to a gene: 5. This CDR3 is built from 15 residues. TCRdb keeps only in-frame clones here, not all; method: immunoSEQ multiplex PCR. The data show 150,000 to 200,000 clones, over 70% seen once. This TCR was sampled from an adult in good health. The specimen comprised peripheral blood, sampled on day 0 of MenACWY control vaccination. The gene calls are TRBV10-3 and TRBJ2-7, with 9 bases lining up with TRBD2. CDR3 region: CAISDSGGGAYEQYF. CDR3 coding DNA: TGTGCCATCAGTGATTCGGGCGGGGGGGCCTACGAGCAGTACTTC.